The source of this T cell receptor beta chain is a study of OX40 agonist ivuxolimab in advanced cancers. Overall study: The study treated patients with ivuxolimab, an agonistic anti-OX40 (CD134) antibody. A partial response was reached by three patients: one with hepatocellular carcinoma and two with cutaneous melanoma.

Regarding the study as a whole: Doses of 0.1 to 3.0 mg/kg were accompanied by clonal expansion of CD4+ and CD8+ blood T cells by week 6.

Generated by immunoSEQ multiplex PCR, the TCRdb table keeps only in-frame clones and is missing some. The sample has 55,000 to 75,000 clones; around 86% are singletons. The investigators sampled blood at baseline, at cycle 4 day 1, and at cycle 7 day 1. The CDR3 consists of 14 residues. The germline V gene has CDR1 SGHRS and CDR2 YFSETQ. V was shortened by 0 bases and J by 0 bases, with 7 bases between the two germline ends. Comment on this clone: Its target is unknown.

The receptor was isolated from an adult with an advanced solid tumor such as melanoma, head and neck, liver or kidney cancer. Sequenced here: CD4+ or CD8+ T cells sorted from blood, sampled in a trial of the OX40 agonist ivuxolimab. The chain carries TRBV5-1 and TRBJ2-7, with D unresolved. In DNA form, the CDR3 reads TGCGCCAGCAGCTTGGTAGTTAGCTCCTACGAGCAGTACTTC. Protein: CASSLVVSSYEQYF.